This passage covers 12 T cell receptor beta chains from one sample sequenced in a study of T cells after yellow fever vaccination. From the 5' RACE reads, TCRdb called clonotypes with MiXCR, one entry per CDR3 protein. Of 600,000 to 750,000 distinct CDR3 sequences in the sample, about 12% were seen once. Sequences were derived from PBMCs, sampled on the day of the yellow fever booster vaccination. These receptors all stem from a man aged 30 to 39 who received the YFV17D yellow fever vaccine.

This chain connects TRBV9 to TRBJ1-1, with 9 bases fitting TRBD1. The CDR3 runs 14 residues. The V segment lost 3 bases and the J segment 1 base; nucleotides outside the gene matches: 1. Germline CDR1 is SGDLS and CDR2 is YYNGEE. The CDR3 DNA is TGTGCCAGCAGCGAACAGGGGGCGAACACTGAAGCTTTCTTT. Translation gives CASSEQGANTEAFF.

This clonotype was recorded a few times. The V call is TRBV7-9, the J call TRBJ2-4; perhaps D is TRBD1 or TRBD2 (6 bases each). This CDR3 has 17 residues. CDR1 is SEHNR, CDR2 FQNEAQ, per germline (reference sequence). Trimming cost V 0 bases and J 2 bases, with 14 bases left between them. The CDR3, as DNA: TGTGCCAGCAGCTTAGCTGGGGCGGGACACCCCAAAAACATTCAGTACTTC. Protein sequence: CASSLAGAGHPKNIQYF.

This clonotype was observed a handful of times. This chain links TRBV4-3 with TRBJ2-1; 10 bases match TRBD2. Per germline, CDR1 LGHNA and CDR2 YSLEER. This CDR3 comprises 19 residues. Germline trimming cut 0 bases from V and 4 bases from J; bases unmatched to any gene: 12. The CDR3 protein is CASSQELAGGPATYNEQFF. As DNA, the CDR3 is TGCGCCAGCAGCCAAGAATTAGCGGGAGGCCCCGCGACTTACAATGAGCAGTTCTTC.

This clonotype was recorded a few times. The chain recombines TRBV20-1 with TRBJ2-7; the match to TRBD2 covers 8 bases. V gave up 5 bases and J gave up 0 bases; unmatched junction bases: 9. CDR1 is DFQATT and CDR2 is SNEGSKA in the germline V gene (reference sequence). The CDR3 runs 15 residues. The CDR3 region has the DNA TGCAGTGCTCGAGCCGGGAGGGCCCTCTCCTACGAGCAGTACTTC. Translated: CSARAGRALSYEQYF.

The chain joins TRBV20-1 to TRBJ2-2; TRBD2 might be the D (7 bases). Germline V gives CDR1 DFQATT, CDR2 SNEGSKA (reference sequence). The CDR3 spans 15 residues. V dropped 3 bases and J dropped 5 bases, with 16 bases sitting between them. In DNA form, the CDR3 reads TGCAGTGCTAGTAGGGGGGGCCTACGGACCGGGGAGCTGTTTTTT. Its translation: CSASRGGLRTGELFF.

This rearrangement joins TRBV6-1 to TRBJ2-1; D ambiguous. Germline loops: CDR1 MNHNS, CDR2 SASEGT. This CDR3 has 10 amino acids. V lost 1 base, J lost 10 bases, and 2 bases lay in between. CDR3 coding DNA: TGTGCCAGCAGTGAAGACGAGCAGTTCTTC. It yields the protein CASSEDEQFF.

This clonotype was counted between two and nine times. The V call is TRBV18, the J call TRBJ1-6; possibly TRBD1 for D (6 bases). The CDR3 loop spans 13 amino acids. Per germline, CDR1 KGHSH and CDR2 LQKENI. The V and J ends lost 7 bases and 4 bases respectively, with 8 bases between them. This CDR3 reads CASFQGYNSPLHF. The DNA of the CDR3 is TGTGCCAGCTTCCAGGGGTATAATTCACCCCTCCACTTT.

The chain is built from TRBV11-2 and TRBJ2-1; TRBD2 aligns across 8 bases. Germline V CDR1 and CDR2: SGHAT, FQNNGV. The CDR3 length is 18 residues. The V gene end was trimmed by 1 base and the J gene end by 4 bases; junction bases not matched to a gene: 12. The CDR3 protein is CASSLGRSGPGGYNEQFF. CDR3 nucleotide sequence: TGTGCCAGCAGCTTAGGAAGGAGCGGGCCGGGAGGGTACAATGAGCAGTTCTTC.

This clonotype was counted a single time. The J gene is TRBJ1-5, the V gene TRBV10-3; D unclear. This CDR3 is built from 15 residues. V lost 3 bases and J lost 2, with 11 bases in between. Germline lookup yields CDR1 ENHRY and CDR2 SYGVKD. The chain's CDR3 is CAISDTHGGNQPQHF. CDR3 coding DNA: TGTGCCATCAGTGATACGCATGGTGGCAATCAGCCCCAGCATTTT.

This clonotype turned up a few times. The chain is built from TRBV27 and TRBJ2-1; D is possibly TRBD2 (5 bases). This CDR3 region has 17 residues. Germline CDR1 reads MNHEY; CDR2 reads SMNVEV (reference sequence). V dropped 6 bases and J dropped 4 bases, with 22 bases sitting between them. CDR3 sequence reads: CASSLGGPAPSYNEQFF. CDR3 coding DNA: TGTGCCAGCAGCCTCGGCGGGCCGGCTCCATCTTACAATGAGCAGTTCTTC.

The V gene is TRBV20-1, the J gene TRBJ2-2; D is unresolved. Looked up from germline, CDR1 is DFQATT and CDR2 is SNEGSKA (reference sequence). Trimming left V 0 bases short and J 5 bases short, with 7 bases between. There are 13 residues in the CDR3. The CDR3: CSARDARTGELFF. The CDR3 DNA follows: TGCAGTGCTAGAGACGCCCGTACCGGGGAGCTGTTTTTT.

This clonotype came up a few times. V gene TRBV12-3 or TRBV12-4 combines with J gene TRBJ2-7; either TRBD1 or TRBD2 may fit D (5 bases each). The CDR3 is 15 residues long. Trimming shortened V by 2 bases and J by 7 bases, and 18 bases separated the two germline ends. The CDR3 region has the DNA TGTGCCAGCAGTTTATCCCTGGGCCCTGAGGGGGAGCAGTACTTC. Amino acids: CASSLSLGPEGEQYF.